A selection of T cell receptor beta chains follows, all from one sample in a study of cytomegalovirus exposure and HLA in healthy donors. This table comes from immunoSEQ multiplex PCR, and its TCRdb copy is limited to in-frame clones, with some not included. Among about 97,000 clones listed, around 74% were seen once. The sequenced sample consisted of PBMCs. These receptor sequences come from a woman between 40 and 50 years old in good health and CMV-seronegative. Each CDR3 is given without its conserved first and last residue. Fields, in order: V gene, J gene, D gene, CDR3 protein. A D gene is named only where the DNA matches it firmly.

TRBV2	.	.	ASSVLYEQY
TRBV5-1	TRBJ2-3	.	ASSPAAGPSNTDTQY
TRBV7-2	TRBJ1-4	.	ASSPVGHTNEKLF
TRBV27	TRBJ1-5	.	ASSPVAGILSNQPQH
TRBV27	TRBJ1-6	.	ASSYVRSYNSPLH
TRBV5-1	TRBJ2-7	.	ASSSTTTEQY
TRBV6-1	TRBJ2-7	.	ASSRISYEQY
TRBV15	TRBJ2-7	TRBD2	ATSSPPTGGYEQY
TRBV10-1	TRBJ2-1	TRBD2	ASSDRLAGAWNEQF
TRBV6-5	TRBJ2-5	.	ASTQGETQY
TRBV7-2	TRBJ2-7	.	ASSLVVPAYEQY
TRBV6-6	TRBJ1-2	.	ASSPGVSYGYT
TRBV6-1	TRBJ2-1	TRBD2	ASSESLAGGREQF
TRBV11-3	TRBJ2-1	TRBD1	ASSPQGAFNEQF
TRBV7-3	TRBJ2-7	TRBD1	ASSLRGQGFIEQY
TRBV9	TRBJ1-1	.	ASSGGTGQMNTEAF
TRBV7-9	TRBJ1-2	.	ASSSQGVGYT
TRBV6-6	TRBJ1-2	.	ASTLGDKSSHGYT
TRBV6-5	TRBJ1-5	TRBD1	ASSLGQYSNQPQH
TRBV11-2	TRBJ2-7	TRBD2	ASSLLAGVVHEQY
TRBV7-6	TRBJ1-3	.	ASSSLQGPGNTIY
TRBV28	TRBJ1-2	.	ASSDDRPFYGYT
TRBV6-1	TRBJ2-5	TRBD2	ASSERRGRRETQY
TRBV5-8	TRBJ2-3	TRBD1	ASSFGQGYTDTQY
TRBV11-1	TRBJ2-2	TRBD2	ASSLGVAGVWAGELF
TRBV11-2	.	.	ASSLPPFYEQY
TRBV18	TRBJ1-6	.	ASSQDSVNSPLH
TRBV6-1	TRBJ1-1	TRBD1	ASSPGQRVTEAF
TRBV18	TRBJ1-4	.	ASSPEAATNEKLF
TRBV11-2	TRBJ2-2	.	ASSLVWADGELF
TRBV28	TRBJ1-2	TRBD1	ASSYRGYGYT
TRBV25-1	TRBJ2-5	TRBD2	ASSRASGRSQETQY
TRBV7-8	TRBJ1-6	TRBD1	ASSLGQGRDNSPLH
TRBV9	TRBJ2-2	.	ASSALDTGELF
TRBV11-2	TRBJ2-1	.	ASSVARIVEGQF
TRBV15	TRBJ2-3	TRBD2	ATSRGLAGTDTQY
TRBV11-2	TRBJ1-3	.	ASSREFSGNTIY
TRBV5-1	TRBJ2-7	TRBD1	ASSLGTGGVYEQY
TRBV19	TRBJ2-7	TRBD2	ASSPRDYYEQY
TRBV19	TRBJ2-5	.	ASSPGQLGETQY
TRBV7-8	TRBJ2-7	TRBD2	ASSLELAGGNYEQY
TRBV7-9	TRBJ1-5	TRBD1	ASSGQGGQPQH
TRBV4-2	TRBJ2-7	TRBD2	ASSPHDRTSGLYEQY
TRBV4-1	TRBJ2-7	TRBD1	ASSQDSPRTGVHEQY
TRBV5-6	TRBJ1-3	.	ASSLAGAGNTIY
TRBV28	TRBJ2-7	.	ASSLSGTSYEQY